The 21 T cell receptor beta chains presented below share a single source sample, sequenced in a study of blood T cell repertoires in COVID-19. Using immunoSEQ multiplex PCR, the repertoire was profiled, and TCRdb retains in-frame clones only, with some absent. This table has about 230,000 clones, approximately 84% appearing once. Sequenced sample: peripheral blood. These receptors originate from a man aged 45 to 65 with active or convalescent COVID-19.

This clone was seen a few times. The V and J genes are TRBV4-2 and TRBJ1-5; possible D gene TRBD1, 5 bases. CDR3 size: 13 residues. V was shortened by 6 bases and J by 4 bases, with 10 bases between the two germline ends. CDR1 is LGHNA, CDR2 YNFKEQ, per germline. The CDR3, as DNA: TGTGCCAGCAGAGGCGGGGGAAATCAGCCCCAGCATTTT. Translated, it gives CASRGGGNQPQHF.

The rearrangement links TRBV5-1 to TRBJ1-4; a weak D match, TRBD1 (6 bases). Germline CDR1 and CDR2: SGHRS and YFSETQ. V was trimmed by 5 bases and J by 3 bases, leaving 14 bases between them. The CDR3 totals 15 residues. CDR3 in amino acids: CASRPTGKSNEKLFF. In DNA, the CDR3 is TGCGCCAGCAGACCCACAGGGAAATCTAATGAAAAACTGTTTTTT. Full variable domain (outside the CDR3, taken from reference TRBV5-1 and TRBJ1-4): KAGVTQTPRYLIKTRGQQVTLSCSPISGHRSVSWYQQTPGQGLQFLFEYFSETQRNKGNFPGRFSGRQFSNSRSEMNVSTLELGDSALYLCASRPTGKSNEKLFFGSGTQLSVL.

The V and J genes are TRBV7-2 and TRBJ2-7; 8 bases are a match to TRBD1. The length of the CDR3 is 15 residues. Germline V gene data show CDR1 as SGHTA and CDR2 as FQGNSA. V shed 3 bases and J 4 bases; nucleotides not matched to a gene: 8. The CDR3 reads CASSFYRQGAYEQYF. CDR3 DNA: TGTGCCAGCAGCTTTTACAGGCAGGGGGCTTACGAGCAGTACTTC.

The V gene is TRBV9, the J gene TRBJ1-5; a possible D gene is TRBD1 (6 bases). CDR1 is SGDLS, CDR2 YYNGEE, per germline. The V end lost 0 bases, the J end lost 6 bases, and 16 bases lay between the germline ends. This CDR3 contains 16 residues. DNA of the CDR3: TGTGCCAGCAGCGTAGGAGTGGGGGGGCCCTTTCAGCCCCAGCATTTT. It specifies CASSVGVGGPFQPQHF.

This sequence joins TRBV27 and TRBJ1-5; D is perhaps TRBD1 (5 bases). The germline gives CDR1 MNHEY, CDR2 SMNVEV (reference sequence). The length of the CDR3 is 14 residues. V was clipped by 6 bases and J by 7 bases, with 16 bases between them. DNA of the CDR3: TGTGCCAGCAGCCGGTCTGGGGGGATGCAGCCCCAGCATTTT. Translation gives CASSRSGGMQPQHF.

This clone has a handful of counts. The chain combines TRBV16 with TRBJ1-5, with 9 positions matching TRBD1. The CDR3 consists of 15 residues. V lost 4 bases, J lost 2 bases, and 3 bases stayed unmatched. Germline CDR1 KGHSY, CDR2 FQNENV. Written as DNA, the CDR3 is TGTGCCAGCAGCCCGGGGGACAGGGGCAATCAGCCCCAGCATTTT. Amino acid sequence: CASSPGDRGNQPQHF.

V is TRBV7-9 and J is TRBJ1-1; 7 bases line up with TRBD1. This CDR3 has 15 amino acids. V trimming: 4 bases; J trimming: 10 bases; junction bases outside the gene matches: 15. Germline-derived CDR1 and CDR2 are SEHNR and FQNEAQ (reference sequence). CDR3 DNA sequence: TGTGCCAGCAGCTCGCCGGACAGGTCCTCTCCGTCAGCTTTCTTT. Translation gives CASSSPDRSSPSAFF.

This chain's CDR3 is CSVEDGRQGSYEQYF. In nucleotides, the CDR3 is TGCAGCGTTGAAGATGGTCGACAGGGATCCTACGAGCAGTACTTC. The rearrangement links TRBV29-1 to TRBJ2-7, with 7 bases that match TRBD1. V lost 0 bases, J lost 1 base, and 6 bases stayed unmatched. The CDR3 is 15 residues long. Germline-derived CDR1 and CDR2 are SQVTM and ANQGSEA.

The chain links TRBV3-1 (or the pseudogene TRBV3-2) to TRBJ2-1; 11 bases fit TRBD2. The germline V gene encodes CDR1 LGHDT and CDR2 YNNKEL (reference sequence). This CDR3 spans 16 amino acids. V was clipped by 5 bases and J by 4 bases; unmatched bases: 7. The CDR3 is CASSTLSGGAYNEQFF. The CDR3 DNA follows: TGTGCCAGCAGCACTCTTAGCGGGGGGGCTTACAATGAGCAGTTCTTC.

The chain has TRBV9 and TRBJ1-2, with TRBD1 as a possible D gene (6 bases). Germline-derived CDR1 and CDR2 are SGDLS and YYNGEE. Trimming removed 4 bases at V and 2 bases at J, with 18 bases between. The length of the CDR3 is 16 residues. For the CDR3, the DNA is TGTGCCAGCAGCTCTCCCCGGGACAACCTAAACTATGGCTACACCTTC. Protein sequence: CASSSPRDNLNYGYTF.

V is TRBV18 and J is TRBJ1-1; no reliable D call. CDR1 and CDR2 from the germline V gene are KGHSH and LQKENI. CDR3 length equals 15 residues. V lost 3 bases to trimming and J lost 0 bases, with 11 bases between them. The CDR3 coding sequence is TGTGCCAGCTCACCGGTAGAGCTGCTGAACACTGAAGCTTTCTTT. Translated, it gives CASSPVELLNTEAFF.

The chain employs TRBV12-3 or TRBV12-4 and TRBJ1-6; no clear D gene. The CDR3 loop spans 13 amino acids. Trimming shortened V by 4 bases and J by 7 bases, and 8 bases separated the two germline ends. Written as DNA, the CDR3 is TGTGCCAGCAGTTCTTGGCAGAATTCACCCCTCCACTTT. Its translation: CASSSWQNSPLHF.

V usage is TRBV10-1 and J usage is TRBJ2-1; TRBD2 aligns across 9 bases. CDR3 length equals 16 residues. Germline V gives CDR1 WNHNN, CDR2 SYGVQD (reference sequence). The ends lost 8 bases at V and 5 bases at J; junction bases unmatched: 13. CDR3 protein: CASPEACGGVHNEQFF. The CDR3 region has the DNA TGCGCCAGCCCCGAGGCCTGCGGGGGGGTTCACAATGAGCAGTTCTTC.

This clone was seen only a few times. The chain couples TRBV7-9 to TRBJ1-2, with D possibly being TRBD1 (6 bases). Deletions cut 2 bases from V and 1 base from J, with 14 bases between. Germline V CDR1 and CDR2: SEHNR, FQNEAQ (reference sequence). The CDR3 is made up of 16 amino acids. CDR3: CASSLMSGDINYGYTF. As DNA, the CDR3 is TGTGCCAGCAGCTTAATGTCAGGGGATATTAACTATGGCTACACCTTC.

This chain links TRBV27 with TRBJ2-1; 8 bases agree with TRBD2. With 5 bases clipped from V and 4 bases from J, the junction kept 1 base outside the gene matches. The CDR3 extends over 13 amino acids. Germline V gene lookup returns CDR1 MNHEY and CDR2 SMNVEV (reference sequence). CDR3 residues: CASSGGGYNEQFF. The CDR3 DNA reads TGTGCCAGCAGTGGCGGGGGGTACAATGAGCAGTTCTTC.

In DNA form, the CDR3 reads TGTGCCAGCAGTCCTCCTGCGGGAGCGTACAATGAGCAGTTCTTC. This sequence encodes CASSPPAGAYNEQFF. V usage is TRBV6-5 and J usage is TRBJ2-1; the match to TRBD2 covers 7 bases. V gave up 5 bases and J gave up 4 bases; unmatched junction bases: 8. CDR3 length: 15 residues. CDR1 MNHEY and CDR2 SVGAGI come from the germline V gene.

The gene calls are TRBV2 and TRBJ1-5; a weak D match, TRBD1 (5 bases). V was cut by 8 bases and J by 6 bases, with 20 bases left in between. The CDR3 consists of 15 residues. Per the germline V gene, CDR1 is SNHLY and CDR2 is FYNNEI. This chain's CDR3 is CASSREGRSTQPQHF. The CDR3 nucleotides are TGTGCCAGCTCTAGGGAGGGACGTTCTACTCAGCCCCAGCATTTT.

This rearrangement joins TRBV23-1 to TRBJ1-1; 8 nucleotides line up with TRBD1. TRBV23-1 qualifies as an ORF whose function is uncertain. V dropped 6 bases and J dropped 0; count of bases not matched to a gene: 18. The CDR3 spans 19 residues. DNA for the CDR3: TGCGCCAGCAGGAAGGCCCTGAGAGCCCAGGGGGCAATGAACACTGAAGCTTTCTTT. This sequence encodes CASRKALRAQGAMNTEAFF.

This chain uses TRBV12-3 or TRBV12-4 with TRBJ2-7; TRBD1 agrees at 9 bases. V gave up 5 bases and J gave up 3 bases; unmatched junction bases: 2. The CDR3 runs 13 residues. CDR3 sequence: CASSPDRGYEQYF. Written as DNA, the CDR3 is TGTGCCAGCAGTCCGGACAGGGGCTACGAGCAGTACTTC.

The CDR3 nucleotides read TGTGCCAGCTGCCCCGAGAGGGATAATTCACCCCTCCACTTT. Its protein product is CASCPERDNSPLHF. V and J are TRBV19 and TRBJ1-6; D is ambiguous. The CDR3 length is 14 residues. Germline loops: CDR1 LNHDA, CDR2 SQIVND (reference sequence). V dropped 9 bases and J dropped 5 bases, with 14 bases sitting between them.

CDR3 sequence: CASSPPLTVTEAFF. Here the CDR3 DNA reads TGTGCCAGCTCACCACCTCTGACAGTCACTGAAGCTTTCTTT. The chain recombines TRBV18 with TRBJ1-1, with TRBD1 as a possible D gene (5 bases). The CDR3 length is 14 residues. Germline V gene data show CDR1 as KGHSH and CDR2 as LQKENI. Between the trimmed V and J ends, which lost 0 bases and 4 bases, there was a span of 9 bases.